The 11 T cell receptor beta chains below come from one sample, sequenced in a study of T cell responses to AZD1222 COVID-19 vaccine. Produced via immunoSEQ multiplex PCR; TCRdb's table is partial and in-frame only. The sample shows 120,000 or so clones, 92% of them seen only once. Here the sequenced sample was peripheral blood, taken on day 0 of AZD1222 vaccination. The receptors come from an adult in good health.

V is TRBV11-3 and J is TRBJ2-1; D is uncertain. The germline V gene has CDR1 SGHNT and CDR2 YENEEA. The CDR3 sequence is 15 residues long. V was pared by 1 base and J by 0 bases, with 7 bases between. CDR3 nucleotides: TGTGCCAGCAGCTTAGGACGAAACTCCTACAATGAGCAGTTCTTC. The encoded protein is CASSLGRNSYNEQFF.

The chain uses TRBV7-2 and TRBJ2-1; 7 bases fit TRBD1. Germline CDR1 SGHTA, CDR2 FQGNSA. The CDR3 covers 18 residues. V gave up 1 base and J gave up 8 bases; unmatched junction bases: 17. The CDR3 here is CASSLVMDSLWQGDEQFF. CDR3 nucleotide sequence: TGTGCCAGCAGCTTAGTGATGGATTCTTTGTGGCAGGGGGATGAGCAGTTCTTC. The full variable domain, its missing parts supplied by reference TRBV7-2 and TRBJ2-1, is GAGVSQSPSNKVTEKGKDVELRCDPISGHTALYWYRQSLGQGLEFLIYFQGNSAPDKSGLPSDRFSAERTGGSVSTLTIQRTQQEDSAVYLCASSLVMDSLWQGDEQFFGPGTRLTVL.

This chain uses TRBV5-1 with TRBJ2-3; 7 bases line up with TRBD1. CDR3 length: 13 residues. Germline loops: CDR1 SGHRS, CDR2 YFSETQ. The V gene end was trimmed by 10 bases and the J gene end by 2 bases; junction bases not matched to a gene: 7. CDR3 nucleotides: TGCGCCGGCCGGGACAGTCTCACAGATACGCAGTATTTT. This gives the protein CAGRDSLTDTQYF.

The rearrangement uses TRBV30 and TRBJ1-1, with 9 bases that match TRBD1. The V segment lost 3 bases and the J segment 0 bases; nucleotides outside the gene matches: 5. This CDR3 has 15 residues. The germline V gene has CDR1 GTSNPN and CDR2 SVGIG (reference sequence). This CDR3 is CAWRDNRGLNTEAFF. CDR3 DNA: TGTGCCTGGAGAGATAACAGGGGGCTGAACACTGAAGCTTTCTTT.

This clone appeared a single time. Other DNA sequences from this sample encode an identical CDR3 as well. V usage is TRBV7-2 and J usage is TRBJ1-5; no clear D. Germline lookup yields CDR1 SGHTA and CDR2 FQGNSA. There are 12 residues in the CDR3. Trimming stripped 4 bases from V and 1 base from J, with 2 bases between. The chain's CDR3 is CASSYSNQPQHF. The CDR3, as DNA: TGTGCCAGCAGCTACAGCAATCAGCCCCAGCATTTT.

The chain carries TRBV5-1 and TRBJ1-2; weak D call: TRBD1 (6 bases). V gave up 3 bases and J gave up 4 bases, with 16 bases separating them. Per germline, CDR1 SGHRS and CDR2 YFSETQ. There are 15 residues in the CDR3. The CDR3 reads CASSSGGPPTYGYTF. CDR3 DNA: TGCGCCAGCAGCTCCGGGGGGCCCCCTACCTATGGCTACACCTTC.

The V gene is TRBV18, the J gene TRBJ2-7; D gene ambiguous. The V and J ends lost 4 bases and 3 bases respectively, with 4 bases between them. The CDR3 contains 11 residues. CDR1 is KGHSH and CDR2 is LQKENI in the germline V gene. The CDR3, as DNA: TGTGCCAGCTCACTTATCTACGAGCAGTACTTC. It specifies CASSLIYEQYF.

The chain employs TRBV7-8 and TRBJ1-5; a possible D gene is TRBD1 (5 bases). Germline CDR1 SGHVS, CDR2 FQNEAQ. Trimming removed 0 bases from V and 2 bases from J, with 11 bases in between. The CDR3 totals 16 residues. This chain's CDR3 is CASSLATARGNQPQHF. Here the CDR3 DNA reads TGTGCCAGCAGCTTAGCGACAGCAAGAGGCAATCAGCCCCAGCATTTT.

The chain has TRBV29-1 and TRBJ1-1, with D possibly matching TRBD1 (6 bases). The CDR3 length is 12 residues. Per germline, CDR1 SQVTM and CDR2 ANQGSEA. Trimming removed 7 bases at V and 3 bases at J, with 12 bases between. CDR3 sequence reads: CSAQTGHTEAFF. The CDR3 DNA is TGCAGCGCCCAGACAGGCCACACTGAAGCTTTCTTT.

Only a few counts were recorded for this clone. The chain joins TRBV5-5 to TRBJ2-2; the match to TRBD2 covers 12 bases. J lost 5 bases, V lost 4 bases, and 18 bases had no gene match. The CDR3 has 20 residues. Per the germline V gene, CDR1 is SGHKS and CDR2 is YYEKEE (reference sequence). The CDR3 nucleotides are TGTGCCAGCAGCACCCATTGGGGTACTAGCGGGGGGACTAGGACCGGGGAGCTGTTTTTT. Its translation is CASSTHWGTSGGTRTGELFF. Variable domain in full (rest from reference TRBV5-5 and TRBJ2-2): DAGVTQSPTHLIKTRGQQVTLRCSPISGHKSVSWYQQVLGQGPQFIFQYYEKEERGRGNFPDRFSARQFPNYSSELNVNALLLGDSALYLCASSTHWGTSGGTRTGELFFGEGSRLTVL.

The chain links TRBV5-1 to TRBJ1-1, with 9 bases matching TRBD1. The CDR3 extends over 16 amino acids. Germline loops: CDR1 SGHRS, CDR2 YFSETQ. The V and J ends lost 4 bases and 2 bases, in that order; junction bases with no gene match: 9. CDR3 in DNA: TGCGCCAGCAGCCTCCTAGGGGGACAGGGAAACACTGAAGCTTTCTTT. Its translation: CASSLLGGQGNTEAFF. Full variable domain (rest looked up from reference TRBV5-1 and TRBJ1-1): KAGVTQTPRYLIKTRGQQVTLSCSPISGHRSVSWYQQTPGQGLQFLFEYFSETQRNKGNFPGRFSGRQFSNSRSEMNVSTLELGDSALYLCASSLLGGQGNTEAFFGQGTRLTVV.